This TCR beta chain was recorded in a study of radiotherapy plus CTLA-4 blockade in lung cancer. General study points: Blood-borne expansion of tumor-derived TCR clones followed radiotherapy plus ipilimumab. Among reported predictors of response, early blood T cell clone dynamics with interferon-beta performed best.

Clones were read by immunoSEQ multiplex PCR, and TCRdb kept only the in-frame ones, dropping some. Of some 67,000 clones listed, approximately 76% were seen once; the top ten hold about a sixth. This CDR3 region has 15 residues. V was pared by 7 bases and J by 5 bases, with 11 bases of the junction left unmatched. The V gene's germline CDR1 is SNHLY and CDR2 FYNNEI. Worth noting for this clone: Antigen: not known.

The specimen was peripheral blood, collected from a patient treated with radiotherapy plus ipilimumab. The source is a human donor with non-small cell lung cancer whose response to radiotherapy plus ipilimumab could not be evaluated. Some clones in this sample may be carry-over from other donors' samples. V gene TRBV2 combines with J gene TRBJ1-1, with TRBD1 identical over 9 bases. CDR3 DNA: TGTGCCAGCAATAACAGGGGGCCCCGGAGGACTGAAGCTTTCTTT. Translated, it gives CASNNRGPRRTEAFF.